These 23 T cell receptor beta chains originate from one sample sequenced in a study of blood T cell repertoires in COVID-19. The assay was immunoSEQ multiplex PCR, and TCRdb's table has in-frame clones only and misses some. The sample includes approximately 170,000 clones, approximately 85% seen only once; the top ten take 0.95% to 1.5%. The source material was peripheral blood. These receptors were collected from a man aged 60 to 75 who had recovered from COVID-19.

CDR3 in amino acids: CASSVDSLLRNPGNTIYF. CDR3 bases: TGTGCCAGCAGCGTAGATTCTCTCCTGCGGAACCCTGGAAACACCATATATTTT. The J gene is TRBJ1-3, the V gene TRBV9; D is unresolved. The CDR3 is 18 amino acids. V lost 0 bases and J 2 bases, leaving 18 bases between the germline ends. The germline V gene encodes CDR1 SGDLS and CDR2 YYNGEE.

The chain combines TRBV24-1 with TRBJ1-1; maybe TRBD1 (6 bases). The CDR3 is made up of 13 amino acids. In germline, CDR1 is KGHDR, CDR2 SFDVKD. Trimming shortened V by 3 bases and J by 5 bases, and 9 bases separated the two germline ends. CDR3 sequence reads: CATSDEQGTEAFF. CDR3 coding DNA: TGTGCCACCAGTGATGAACAGGGAACTGAAGCTTTCTTT.

The chain has TRBV6-6 and TRBJ2-1, with D possibly TRBD2 on 7 matching bases. Germline CDR1 is MNHNY and CDR2 is SVGAGI (reference sequence). This CDR3 is built from 15 residues. With 0 bases removed from V and 4 bases from J, the gap between germline ends came to 10 bases. The CDR3 DNA reads as TGTGCCAGCAGTTACTCGGGGGGGCCTTACAATGAGCAGTTCTTC. Its translation is CASSYSGGPYNEQFF.

This clone was seen a handful of times. The chain joins TRBV19 to TRBJ1-4; D is perhaps TRBD1 (5 bases). Per the germline V gene, CDR1 is LNHDA and CDR2 is SQIVND (reference sequence). This CDR3 spans 15 amino acids. Trimming took off 5 bases at V and 7 bases at J, with 17 bases between the two ends. CDR3 residues: CASSPPGTWGEKLFF. The DNA for the CDR3 is TGTGCCAGTAGTCCTCCTGGGACTTGGGGTGAAAAACTGTTTTTT.

This clone was detected only a few times. The chain carries TRBV4-2 and TRBJ1-1; possibly TRBD1 for D (6 bases). V lost 0 bases to trimming and J lost 0 bases, with 8 bases between them. The CDR3 sequence is 15 residues long. CDR1 is LGHNA, CDR2 YNFKEQ, per germline. In nucleotides, the CDR3 is TGTGCCAGCAGCCAAGAGACAGGTTTGAACACTGAAGCTTTCTTT. Residues: CASSQETGLNTEAFF.

The J gene is TRBJ1-2, the V gene TRBV9; D is possibly TRBD1 (6 bases). Germline assignment: CDR1 SGDLS and CDR2 YYNGEE. This CDR3 has 13 amino acids. Trimming took 5 bases from V and 4 from J, leaving 12 bases between them. CDR3: CASRRVGGYGYTF. The CDR3 region has the DNA TGTGCCAGCAGGCGGGTAGGGGGCTATGGCTACACCTTC.

This chain joins TRBV6-2 or TRBV6-3 and TRBJ1-2, with D uncertain. Trimming left V 0 bases short and J 4 bases short, with 3 bases between. CDR1 MNHEY and CDR2 SVGEGT come from the germline V gene. There are 12 residues in the CDR3. CDR3 region: CASSYSFYGYTF. The CDR3 region has the DNA TGTGCCAGCAGTTACTCCTTCTATGGCTACACCTTC.

This clone was seen a few times. V is TRBV7-9 and J is TRBJ1-2; TRBD1 aligns across 9 bases. The junction had 8 bases not matched to a gene; V was cut back by 6 bases and J by 6 bases. Germline V gene data show CDR1 as SEHNR and CDR2 as FQNEAQ (reference sequence). The CDR3 runs 14 residues. The CDR3 DNA reads TGTGCCAGCAGAGGACAGGGGAACAAGGATGGCTACACCTTC. Translation gives CASRGQGNKDGYTF.

The chain links TRBV24-1 to TRBJ1-2; perhaps TRBD1 as D (6 bases). The CDR3 loop spans 15 amino acids. Germline lookup yields CDR1 KGHDR and CDR2 SFDVKD. Trimming pared 4 bases from V and 8 bases from J, leaving 19 bases between. The CDR3 nucleotides read TGTGCCACCAGTGACCCGCAAGGGTTTGGGGGCGGCTACACCTTC. Its translation is CATSDPQGFGGGYTF.

A few counts support this clone. The chain uses TRBV7-2 and TRBJ1-3, with D maybe TRBD1 (5 bases). Germline CDR1 reads SGHTA; CDR2 reads FQGNSA. The CDR3 has 15 amino acids. Between the trimmed V and J ends, which lost 5 bases and 0 bases, there was a span of 11 bases. The CDR3 bases are TGTGCCAGCAGCCCCCTCGGGGGCTCTGGAAACACCATATATTTT. Translated: CASSPLGGSGNTIYF.

The V gene is TRBV7-2, the J gene TRBJ2-1; D gene unclear. Per germline, CDR1 SGHTA and CDR2 FQGNSA. V lost 1 base and J lost 6, with 7 bases in between. The length of the CDR3 is 13 residues. The CDR3 sequence is CASSLVLRNEQFF. The CDR3 nucleotides read TGTGCCAGCAGCTTAGTCCTGCGCAATGAGCAGTTCTTC. The variable domain in full, with the rest retrieved from reference TRBV7-2 and TRBJ2-1, is GAGVSQSPSNKVTEKGKDVELRCDPISGHTALYWYRQSLGQGLEFLIYFQGNSAPDKSGLPSDRFSAERTGGSVSTLTIQRTQQEDSAVYLCASSLVLRNEQFFGPGTRLTVL.

The genes are TRBV12-3 or TRBV12-4 and TRBJ1-1; TRBD1 is a possible D gene (6 bases). Deletions cut 11 bases from V and 0 bases from J, with 13 bases between. The CDR3 has 13 residues. DNA of the CDR3: TGTGCCGACAGGACAGCCCTGAACACTGAAGCTTTCTTT. Translation gives CADRTALNTEAFF.

This sequence joins TRBV20-1 and TRBJ2-4; D remains unclear. Trimming took off 3 bases at V and 7 bases at J, with 13 bases between the two ends. CDR3 length: 13 amino acids. Germline V gene lookup returns CDR1 DFQATT and CDR2 SNEGSKA (reference sequence). The CDR3 sequence is CSASGQVRNIQYF. The CDR3 nucleotides are TGCAGTGCTAGTGGGCAGGTCCGGAACATTCAGTACTTC.

The chain is built from TRBV7-9 and TRBJ1-2; 10 bases line up with TRBD1. The germline CDR1 and CDR2 sequences are SEHNR and FQNEAQ (reference sequence). V lost 2 bases to trimming and J lost 0 bases; unmatched junction nucleotides: 3. The CDR3 spans 16 residues. CDR3 sequence reads: CASSLYGQGANYGYTF. The DNA of the CDR3 is TGTGCCAGCAGCTTATACGGACAGGGGGCTAACTATGGCTACACCTTC.

This chain joins TRBV27 and TRBJ2-4; D gene uncertain. Germline CDR1 MNHEY, CDR2 SMNVEV (reference sequence). The length of the CDR3 is 13 residues. The ends were cut back, 0 bases at V and 8 bases at J, with 8 bases in the middle. CDR3 amino acids: CASSLSELDIQYF. The DNA of the CDR3 is TGTGCCAGCAGTTTATCTGAGTTGGACATTCAGTACTTC.

The genes are TRBV4-3 and TRBJ1-3; no clear D gene. The ends were cut back, 0 bases at V and 0 bases at J, with 9 bases in the middle. Germline-derived CDR1 and CDR2 are LGHNA and YSLEER. CDR3 length equals 16 residues. The CDR3 nucleotides read TGCGCCAGCAGCCAAGATAGAACAGTCTCTGGAAACACCATATATTTT. Amino acids: CASSQDRTVSGNTIYF.

The chain is built from TRBV3-1 (or the pseudogene TRBV3-2) and TRBJ2-3; D might be TRBD1 (6 bases). Germline-derived CDR1 and CDR2 are LGHDT and YNNKEL (reference sequence). This CDR3 is 16 amino acids long. Trimming took 1 base from V and 1 from J, leaving 12 bases between them. The CDR3 coding sequence is TGTGCCAGCAGCCAAGGGGCAGGGGTGCGCACAGATACGCAGTATTTT. Its protein is CASSQGAGVRTDTQYF.

J is TRBJ2-3 and V is TRBV6-5, with D maybe TRBD2 (6 bases). CDR1 and CDR2 from the germline V gene are MNHEY and SVGAGI. Trimming stripped 6 bases from V and 3 bases from J, with 16 bases between. The CDR3 contains 15 residues. CDR3 residues: CASSQVGGSTDTQYF. For the CDR3, the DNA is TGTGCCAGCAGCCAGGTTGGGGGGTCTACAGATACGCAGTATTTT.

The chain joins TRBV7-2 to TRBJ2-2, with 13 bases lining up with TRBD2. V lost 4 bases and J lost 1; bases outside the gene matches: 3. The CDR3 runs 17 residues. Per the germline V gene, CDR1 is SGHTA and CDR2 is FQGNSA. The CDR3 region is CASSSGLAGVNTGELFF. As DNA, the CDR3 is TGTGCCAGCAGCTCCGGACTAGCGGGGGTGAACACCGGGGAGCTGTTTTTT.

This chain joins TRBV7-2 and TRBJ2-1; tentatively, D is TRBD1 (6 bases). CDR1 is SGHTA, CDR2 FQGNSA, per germline. Trimming shortened V by 4 bases and J by 6 bases, and 16 bases separated the two germline ends. This CDR3 is built from 15 residues. CDR3 DNA sequence: TGTGCCAGCAGCTCCGGGACATCGAGATTCAATGAGCAGTTCTTC. Encoded protein: CASSSGTSRFNEQFF.

The chain is built from TRBV7-9 and TRBJ2-7, with TRBD1 as a possible D gene (5 bases). The CDR3 loop spans 8 amino acids. The germline CDR1 and CDR2 sequences are SEHNR and FQNEAQ (reference sequence). The CDR3 here is CASSSRVV. CDR3 coding DNA: TGTGCCAGCAGCTCCAGGGTAGTC.

Remarks on this clone: The sample carries other DNA sequences with the same CDR3. The rearrangement joins TRBV7-2 to TRBJ2-7; 10 nucleotides match TRBD1. J gave up 3 bases and V 1 base, and 3 bases lay outside the gene matches. The CDR3 consists of 15 residues. Germline V lookup: CDR1 SGHTA, CDR2 FQGNSA. The CDR3: CASSLDGTGVYEQYF. The CDR3 DNA reads TGTGCCAGCAGCTTAGACGGGACAGGGGTCTACGAGCAGTACTTC.

The chain carries TRBV12-5 and TRBJ2-1, with D tentatively TRBD2 (6 bases). This CDR3 region has 16 residues. The V gene lost 5 bases and the J gene lost 5 bases, with 19 bases spanning the gap. CDR1 LGHNT and CDR2 FRNRAP come from the germline V gene. CDR3 in DNA: TGTGCTAGTGGTGGTGACAGATGGGGGGAGGACAATGAGCAGTTCTTC. This sequence encodes CASGGDRWGEDNEQFF.